This TCR beta chain was identified during a study of neurological immune-mediated disorders. Findings of the study overall: The absence of shared CDR3 amino acid sequences among expanded clones across subjects suggests private repertoires in all groups.

cDNA was made by 5'RACE with 10-nucleotide random UMIs. In TCRdb, the 5' RACE reads were re-called with MiXCR into one record per CDR3 protein. The repertoire holds 20,000 to 30,000 distinct CDR3 sequences, about 6.7% seen once, with about 4.5% in the top ten. The CDR3 length is 13 residues. V was cut by 0 bases and J by 3 bases, with 6 bases left in between. The germline CDR1 and CDR2 sequences are SGDLS and YYNGEE. This clonotype appeared many times. Its matching antigen is unknown. The sequenced sample was PBMCs. This receptor was taken from a woman aged 40 to 50 in good health. The chain employs TRBV9 and TRBJ1-1; D gene unclear. CDR3 sequence reads: CASSVGRYTEAFF. In DNA form, the CDR3 reads TGTGCCAGCAGCGTAGGCAGGTACACTGAAGCTTTCTTT.